These 9 T cell receptor beta chains were all obtained from the same sample, sequenced in a study of multiple sclerosis patients with progressive multifocal leukoencephalopathy. Repertoires were generated with immunoSEQ multiplex PCR, while TCRdb's copy carries only in-frame clones and drops some. Counted here are about 25,000 clones, around 93% occurring once; the ten biggest clones make up about 2%. Time point in this sample: 12 to 13 months of natalizumab therapy. The sample in question was PBMCs, obtained from a patient treated with natalizumab. These receptors came from a man aged 25-45 years with multiple sclerosis.

This chain uses TRBV5-6 with TRBJ2-1; D may correspond to TRBD1 or TRBD2 (6 bases each). Germline lookup yields CDR1 SGHDT and CDR2 YYEEEE. CDR3 length equals 19 residues. V shed 0 bases and J shed 0 bases, with 19 bases lying between them. The CDR3 bases are TGTGCCAGCAGCTTGGGGATAGCGGTTCTGGACAGCTCCTACAATGAGCAGTTCTTC. Amino acid sequence: CASSLGIAVLDSSYNEQFF. Filled out from reference TRBV5-6 and TRBJ2-1, the complete variable domain reads DAGVTQSPTHLIKTRGQQVTLRCSPKSGHDTVSWYQQALGQGPQFIFQYYEEEERQRGNFPDRFSGHQFPNYSSELNVNALLLGDSALYLCASSLGIAVLDSSYNEQFFGPGTRLTVL.

V gene TRBV2 combines with J gene TRBJ1-2; D not certain. The CDR3 is 14 residues long. Germline CDR1 and CDR2: SNHLY and FYNNEI. Trimming took 4 bases from V and 5 from J, leaving 14 bases between them. The CDR3 DNA reads as TGTGCCAGCAGTGTATCGGCGTCGGGGTATGGCTACACCTTC. Translated: CASSVSASGYGYTF.

This clone turned up a few times. This chain uses TRBV5-5 with TRBJ1-1, with TRBD1 matching over 10 bases. This CDR3 contains 18 residues. In germline, CDR1 is SGHKS, CDR2 YYEKEE (reference sequence). The V and J ends lost 3 bases and 9 bases, in that order; junction bases with no gene match: 20. This CDR3 is CASSSRSIPGQGPSKAFF. Here the CDR3 DNA reads TGTGCCAGCAGCTCCCGCTCGATCCCGGGACAGGGGCCTTCTAAAGCTTTCTTT.

The rearrangement uses TRBV7-9 and TRBJ2-3; D possibly corresponds to TRBD2 (5 bases). With 4 bases removed from V and 2 bases from J, the gap between germline ends came to 10 bases. This CDR3 spans 14 amino acids. The germline gives CDR1 SEHNR, CDR2 FQNEAQ (reference sequence). CDR3 sequence (DNA): TGTGCCAGCAGCTCTGGACTGAACACAGATACGCAGTATTTT. It codes for CASSSGLNTDTQYF.

This rearrangement joins TRBV12-5 to TRBJ2-1; D gene unclear. The V gene's germline CDR1 is LGHNT and CDR2 FRNRAP. This CDR3 has 13 residues. V gave up 7 bases and J gave up 7 bases, with 14 bases separating them. As DNA, the CDR3 is TGTGCTAGTGCCCTATTCGAACAGAATGAGCAGTTCTTC. Amino acids: CASALFEQNEQFF.

The CDR3 nucleotides are TGTGCCAGCAGCAGCCAGGGGAAGTCGGCTGAAGCTTTCTTT. As protein: CASSSQGKSAEAFF. The chain carries TRBV6-5 and TRBJ1-1, with D perhaps TRBD1 (6 bases). CDR3 size: 14 residues. Trimming left V 6 bases short and J 6 bases short, with 17 bases between. Per the germline V gene, CDR1 is MNHEY and CDR2 is SVGAGI.

CDR3: CATSREPAPGELFF. DNA for the CDR3: TGTGCCACCAGCAGAGAACCAGCCCCCGGGGAGCTGTTTTTT. V gene TRBV15 combines with J gene TRBJ2-2; no definite D call. V lost 0 bases, J lost 6 bases, and 8 bases lay in between. Germline V gene data show CDR1 as LNHNV and CDR2 as YYDKDF (reference sequence). The CDR3 is 14 residues long. The entire variable domain, with the rest obtained from reference TRBV15 and TRBJ2-2, is as follows: DAMVIQNPRYQVTQFGKPVTLSCSQTLNHNVMYWYQQKSSQAPKLLFHYYDKDFNNEADTPDNFQSRRPNTSFCFLDIRSPGLGDTAMYLCATSREPAPGELFFGEGSRLTVL.

This rearrangement joins TRBV5-4 to TRBJ1-1; possible D gene TRBD1, 5 bases. This CDR3 region has 18 residues. Per the germline V gene, CDR1 is SGHNT and CDR2 is YYREEE (reference sequence). V was shortened by 4 bases and J by 0 bases, with 22 bases between the two germline ends. The CDR3 DNA reads as TGTGCCAGCAGCAAAAAGTTAAGGACACAGACATTGAACACTGAAGCTTTCTTT. It encodes CASSKKLRTQTLNTEAFF.

The J gene is TRBJ2-5, the V gene TRBV7-9; D is undetermined. There are 13 residues in the CDR3. Germline loops: CDR1 SEHNR, CDR2 FQNEAQ (reference sequence). V was pared by 1 base and J by 2 bases, with 5 bases between. The CDR3 spells CASSLVGQETQYF. CDR3 in DNA: TGTGCCAGCAGCTTAGTGGGACAAGAGACCCAGTACTTC.